This T cell receptor (beta chain) was found in a study of blood T cell repertoires in COVID-19 (dated by TCRdb to the early 2020s). With regard to the full study: Samples from collaborators originated in the United States, Italy and Spain and spanned both the acute and convalescent phases of COVID-19. Where available, HLA class I and class II types were taken from metadata supplied by the sample provider and were not determined by assay-based typing. The samples were drawn from two sources: the first 160 participants of the ongoing ImmuneRACE study, and 950 to 1,500 subjects contributed by 6 global collaborators. The repertoires were made available in a free public database intended to serve as a resource for research on the immune response to SARS-CoV-2. Subjects who had been exposed to COVID-19, were actively infected with it, or had recovered from it provided the deeply sampled blood TCRbeta repertoires that made up the dataset. Sample metadata almost always included a de-identified subject ID, COVID-19 status, age in years and sex. The material from the prospective study consisted of cDNA or gDNA derived from T cells, B-cell-depleted T cells, or PBMCs. Study-wide findings and limitations: Clinical and demographic metadata were provided uncurated, with the amount varying by source and participant.

With respect to this clone: Its antigen target is currently unknown. The record has no base qualities; no much larger clone is one base away.

Whole blood was collected in K2EDTA tubes by collaborating institutions according to the institutions' own protocols. For TCRbeta analysis, collaborators shipped samples as frozen whole blood, isolated PBMCs, or DNA extracted from either of those sample types. TCRbeta CDR3 regions were amplified from genomic DNA by means of the immunoSEQ Assay, a bias-controlled multiplex PCR. For the original study's pipeline: Nucleated cell counts per sample were estimated from amplification of reference gene primers within the assay. To quantify the absolute abundance of each unique TCRbeta CDR3 rearrangement, sequence reads were collapsed and filtered. For each sample, productive Simpson clonality was calculated as the square root of Simpson's diversity index over productive rearrangements. TCRdb took this table from immuneACCESS and kept in-frame rearrangements with V and J called. Such tables lack part of the clones; where checked against another copy, unresolved V genes explain under half of the gap, and the rest is unexplained. That table is the source of V, J and clone size, and D and trimming were worked out from the DNA. The sample contains 70,000 to 80,000 clones, around 93% of them found a single time. The ten largest clones add up to 4.5% to 5.5% of the sample.

Material: peripheral blood. The clonotype was recovered from a woman aged 55-69 years with active COVID-19.

The DNA sequence is as follows: TGTGCCAGCATTCCGGGGGTCGCCTACAATGAGCAGTTCTTC. Translation gives CASIPGVAYNEQFF. Recombination linked TRBV2 to TRBJ2-1; the D gene is perhaps TRBD2, from 6 matching bases. V drops 7 bases and J drops 2 bases, leaving 12 bases in between. CDR1 SNHLY and CDR2 FYNNEI are derived from the germline V gene. Including the terminal cysteine and phenylalanine, the CDR3 comprises 14 residues. Only CDR3 DNA remains: 42 bases, in frame from the first base.